Here is one T cell receptor (beta chain) with its context. The method was immunoSEQ multiplex PCR; TCRdb's version includes in-frame clones alone and lacks a portion of them. This sample has 120,000 or so clones, with approximately 94% found just once. Germline CDR1 and CDR2: SNHLY and FYNNEI. Trimming cost V 5 bases and J 2 bases, with 12 bases left between them. The CDR3 sequence is 14 residues long. The data are from a study of T cell responses to AZD1222 COVID-19 vaccine. The TCR sequence derives from an adult who received the AZD1222 COVID-19 vaccine. The sequencing used peripheral blood, collected 28 days after the second AZD1222 dose. The gene calls are TRBV2 and TRBJ2-5; TRBD2 is a possible D gene (6 bases). DNA for the CDR3: TGTGCCAGCAGTTTAGCGGAGCGACAAGAGACCCAGTACTTC. This codes for CASSLAERQETQYF.